Listed below are T cell receptor beta chains from one sample, sequenced in a study of shared clonotypes between healthy human individuals. The table came from immunoSEQ multiplex PCR; TCRdb's copy has only in-frame clones and leaves some out. The sample shows over 850,000 clones, about four fifths of them seen only once. Sequences were obtained from memory CD4+ T cells from PBMCs. All receptors derive from a man younger than 35 in good health. Some clones in this sample may be carry-over from other donors' samples. CDR3s leave out the opening cysteine and the closing phenylalanine or tryptophan. The order of the fields is CDR3 protein, clone size, V gene, J gene. The size of a clone is reported for some rows only, either as once, few or many, or as a class for expanded clones.

CDR3 protein: ASSTGTAPREQY
clone size: .
V gene: TRBV7-2
J gene: TRBJ2-7

CDR3 protein: ASSLVGTSEDTQY
clone size: once
V gene: TRBV5-1
J gene: TRBJ2-3

CDR3 protein: AISESAGNEQF
clone size: .
V gene: TRBV10-3
J gene: TRBJ2-1

CDR3 protein: ASSGQLYNEQF
clone size: few
V gene: TRBV5-1
J gene: TRBJ2-1

CDR3 protein: ASSLVPGFETEAF
clone size: few
V gene: TRBV5-4
J gene: TRBJ1-1

CDR3 protein: ASSLRTGVDTQY
clone size: .
V gene: TRBV9
J gene: TRBJ2-3

CDR3 protein: ASRDRTGSYEQY
clone size: .
V gene: TRBV28
J gene: TRBJ2-7

CDR3 protein: ASSPGSTADTEAF
clone size: .
V gene: TRBV5-1
J gene: TRBJ1-1

CDR3 protein: ASSRKEGAVEKLF
clone size: few
V gene: TRBV14
J gene: TRBJ1-4

CDR3 protein: ASSLTAGEGEQY
clone size: .
V gene: TRBV7-2
J gene: TRBJ2-7

CDR3 protein: AWRTGRMTEAF
clone size: few
V gene: TRBV30
J gene: TRBJ1-1

CDR3 protein: AWSRDRGGGTQH
clone size: .
V gene: TRBV30
J gene: TRBJ1-5

CDR3 protein: ASSLGGYPSYEQY
clone size: .
V gene: TRBV11-2
J gene: TRBJ2-7

CDR3 protein: ASSRETPSSNQPQH
clone size: .
V gene: TRBV18
J gene: TRBJ1-5

CDR3 protein: ASSLSGTVSSGNTIY
clone size: few
V gene: TRBV27
J gene: TRBJ1-3

CDR3 protein: AISEGADYEQY
clone size: .
V gene: TRBV10-3
J gene: TRBJ2-7